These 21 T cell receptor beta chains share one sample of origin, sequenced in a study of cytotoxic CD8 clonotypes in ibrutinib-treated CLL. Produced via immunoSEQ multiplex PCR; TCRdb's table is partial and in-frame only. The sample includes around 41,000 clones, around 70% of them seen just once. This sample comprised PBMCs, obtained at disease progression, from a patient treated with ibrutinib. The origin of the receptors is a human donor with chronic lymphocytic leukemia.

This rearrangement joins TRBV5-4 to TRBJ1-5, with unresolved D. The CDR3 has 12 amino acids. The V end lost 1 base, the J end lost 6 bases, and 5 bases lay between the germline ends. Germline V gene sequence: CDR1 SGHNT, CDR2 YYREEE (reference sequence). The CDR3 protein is CASSLMGQPQHF. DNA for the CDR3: TGTGCCAGCAGCTTGATGGGTCAGCCCCAGCATTTT. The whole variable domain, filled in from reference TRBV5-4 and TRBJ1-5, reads ETGVTQSPTHLIKTRGQQVTLRCSSQSGHNTVSWYQQALGQGPQFIFQYYREEENGRGNFPPRFSGLQFPNYSSELNVNALELDDSALYLCASSLMGQPQHFGDGTRLSIL.

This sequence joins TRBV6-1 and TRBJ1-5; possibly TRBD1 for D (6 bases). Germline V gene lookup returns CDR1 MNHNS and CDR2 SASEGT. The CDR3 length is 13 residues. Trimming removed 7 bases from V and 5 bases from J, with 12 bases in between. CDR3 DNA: TGTGCCAGCAACCGACAGGCGGATCAGCCCCAGCATTTT. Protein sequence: CASNRQADQPQHF.

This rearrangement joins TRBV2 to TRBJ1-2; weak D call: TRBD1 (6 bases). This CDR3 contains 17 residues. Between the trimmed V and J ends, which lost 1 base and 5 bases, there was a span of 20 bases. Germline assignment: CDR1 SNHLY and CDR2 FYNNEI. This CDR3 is CASSEEGQWLALYGYTF. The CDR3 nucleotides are TGTGCCAGCAGTGAAGAGGGACAATGGTTGGCCCTTTATGGCTACACCTTC.

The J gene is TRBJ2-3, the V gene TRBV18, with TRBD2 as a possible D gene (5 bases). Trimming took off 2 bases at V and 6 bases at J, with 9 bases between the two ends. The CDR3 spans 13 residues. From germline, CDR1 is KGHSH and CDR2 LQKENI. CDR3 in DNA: TGTGCCAGCTCACCAAGGACGGGGGATACGCAGTATTTT. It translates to CASSPRTGDTQYF.

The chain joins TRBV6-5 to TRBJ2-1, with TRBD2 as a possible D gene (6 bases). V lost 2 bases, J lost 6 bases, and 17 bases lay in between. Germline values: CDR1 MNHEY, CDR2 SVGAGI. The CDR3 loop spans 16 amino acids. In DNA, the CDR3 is TGTGCCAGCAGTTACGGAGGGGCACCACTGGGCAATGAGCAGTTCTTC. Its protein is CASSYGGAPLGNEQFF.

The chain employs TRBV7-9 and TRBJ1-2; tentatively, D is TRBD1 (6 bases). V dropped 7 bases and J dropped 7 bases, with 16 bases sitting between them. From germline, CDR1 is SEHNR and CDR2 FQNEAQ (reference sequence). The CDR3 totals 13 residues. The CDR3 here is CASTDRGASGYTF. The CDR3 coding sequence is TGTGCCAGCACGGATCGGGGGGCTTCTGGCTACACCTTC.

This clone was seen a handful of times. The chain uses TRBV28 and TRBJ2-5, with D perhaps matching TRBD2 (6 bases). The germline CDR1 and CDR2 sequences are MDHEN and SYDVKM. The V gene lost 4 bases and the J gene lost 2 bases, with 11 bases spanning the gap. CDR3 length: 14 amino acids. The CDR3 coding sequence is TGTGCCAGCAGTTCCCGGGACTGGCAAGAGACCCAGTACTTC. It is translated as CASSSRDWQETQYF.

The CDR3 DNA is TGTGCCAGCAGCTCCGGGACAGGGGGCAATCAGCCCCAGCATTTT. It is translated as CASSSGTGGNQPQHF. This chain links TRBV7-6 with TRBJ1-5; 10 bases agree with TRBD1. This CDR3 is built from 15 residues. Trimming cost V 4 bases and J 2 bases; bases outside gene matches: 2. CDR1 is SGHVS, CDR2 FNYEAQ, per germline.

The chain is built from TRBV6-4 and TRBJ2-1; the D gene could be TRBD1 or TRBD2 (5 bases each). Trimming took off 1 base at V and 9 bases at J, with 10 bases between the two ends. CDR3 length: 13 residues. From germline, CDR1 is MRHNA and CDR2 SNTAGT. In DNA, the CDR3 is TGTGCCAGCAGTGACTGGGGGAGCGGTGAGCAGTTCTTC. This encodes CASSDWGSGEQFF.

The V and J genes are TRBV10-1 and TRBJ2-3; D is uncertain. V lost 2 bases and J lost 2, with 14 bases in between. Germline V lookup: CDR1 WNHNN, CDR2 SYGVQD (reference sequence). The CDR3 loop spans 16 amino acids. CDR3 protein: CASSESPSWVTDTQYF. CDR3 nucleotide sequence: TGCGCCAGCAGTGAGAGCCCATCCTGGGTCACAGATACGCAGTATTTT.

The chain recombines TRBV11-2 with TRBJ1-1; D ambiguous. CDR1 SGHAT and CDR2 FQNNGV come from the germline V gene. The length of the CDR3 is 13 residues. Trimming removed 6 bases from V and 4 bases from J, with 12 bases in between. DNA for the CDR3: TGTGCCAGCAGGAGCGAGTCTGGCACTGAAGCTTTCTTT. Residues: CASRSESGTEAFF.

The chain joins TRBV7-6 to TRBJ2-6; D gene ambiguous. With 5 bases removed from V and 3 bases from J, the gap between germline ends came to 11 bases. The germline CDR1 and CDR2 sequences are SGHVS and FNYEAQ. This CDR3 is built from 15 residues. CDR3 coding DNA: TGTGCCAGCAGCCCCGTGCGAGATGGGGCCAACGTCCTGACTTTC. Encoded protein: CASSPVRDGANVLTF.

CDR3 in DNA: TGTGCCAGTACCAACCGACAGGGAGGGGAGCCCCAGCATTTT. Translating it yields CASTNRQGGEPQHF. The chain joins TRBV19 to TRBJ1-5; 7 positions agree with TRBD1. In germline, CDR1 is LNHDA, CDR2 SQIVND (reference sequence). The length of the CDR3 is 14 residues. J lost 8 bases, V lost 7 bases, and 11 bases had no gene match.

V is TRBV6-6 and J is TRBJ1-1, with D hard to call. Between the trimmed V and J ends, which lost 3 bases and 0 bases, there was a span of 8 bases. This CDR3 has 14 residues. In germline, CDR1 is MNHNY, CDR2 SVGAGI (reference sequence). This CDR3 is CASSYGLMNTEAFF. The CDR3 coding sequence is TGTGCCAGCAGTTATGGACTAATGAACACTGAAGCTTTCTTT.

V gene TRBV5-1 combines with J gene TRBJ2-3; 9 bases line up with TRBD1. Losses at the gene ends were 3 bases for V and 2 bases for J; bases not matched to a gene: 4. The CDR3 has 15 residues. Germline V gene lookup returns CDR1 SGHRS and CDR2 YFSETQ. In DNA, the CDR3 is TGCGCCAGCAGCTCGGGACAGGGCCTCACAGATACGCAGTATTTT. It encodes CASSSGQGLTDTQYF. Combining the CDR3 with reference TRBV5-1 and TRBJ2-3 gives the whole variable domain KAGVTQTPRYLIKTRGQQVTLSCSPISGHRSVSWYQQTPGQGLQFLFEYFSETQRNKGNFPGRFSGRQFSNSRSEMNVSTLELGDSALYLCASSSGQGLTDTQYFGPGTRLTVL.

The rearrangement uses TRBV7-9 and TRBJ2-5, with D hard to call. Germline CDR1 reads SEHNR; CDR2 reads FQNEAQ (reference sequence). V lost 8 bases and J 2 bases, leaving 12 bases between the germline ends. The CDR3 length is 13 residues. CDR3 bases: TGTGCCAGCCTCGCCCGGGTTCAAGAGACCCAGTACTTC. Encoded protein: CASLARVQETQYF.

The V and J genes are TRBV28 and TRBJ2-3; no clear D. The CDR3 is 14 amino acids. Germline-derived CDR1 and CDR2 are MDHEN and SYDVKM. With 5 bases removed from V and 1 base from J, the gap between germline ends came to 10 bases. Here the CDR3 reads CASSAALGTDTQYF. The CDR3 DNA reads TGTGCCAGCAGTGCCGCTTTAGGCACAGATACGCAGTATTTT.

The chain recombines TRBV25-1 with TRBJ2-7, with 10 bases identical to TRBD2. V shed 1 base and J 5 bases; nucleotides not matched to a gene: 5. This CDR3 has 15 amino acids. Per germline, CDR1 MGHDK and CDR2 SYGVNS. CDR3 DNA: TGTGCCAGCAGTGAATGGGCTAGCGGGAGCAACGAGCAGTACTTC. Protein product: CASSEWASGSNEQYF.

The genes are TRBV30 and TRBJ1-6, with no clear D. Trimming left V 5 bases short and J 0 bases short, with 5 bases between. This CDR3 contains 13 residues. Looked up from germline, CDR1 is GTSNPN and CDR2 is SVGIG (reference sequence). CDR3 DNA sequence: TGTGCCTGGGGGAGCTCCTATAATTCACCCCTCCACTTT. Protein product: CAWGSSYNSPLHF.

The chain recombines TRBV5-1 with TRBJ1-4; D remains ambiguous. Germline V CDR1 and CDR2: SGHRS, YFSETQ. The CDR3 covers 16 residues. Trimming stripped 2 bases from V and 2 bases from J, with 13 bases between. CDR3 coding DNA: TGCGCCAGCAGCTTAGGCCACACGGGTACTAATGAAAAACTGTTTTTT. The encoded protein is CASSLGHTGTNEKLFF.

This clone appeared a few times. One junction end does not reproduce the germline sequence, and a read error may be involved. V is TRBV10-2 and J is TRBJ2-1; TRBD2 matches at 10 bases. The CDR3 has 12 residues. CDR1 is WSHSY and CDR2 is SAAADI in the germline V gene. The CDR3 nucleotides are TGCGCCAGCAGTGAGACTAGCGGGGCCCATCTCTTC. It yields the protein CASSETSGAHLF.